This T cell receptor (beta chain) was documented in a study of CD8+ T cells in alopecia areata. Regarding the study as a whole: Affected scalp, especially in alopecia totalis/universalis, had a higher clonality than normal scalp did.

Following extraction, RNA underwent reverse transcription to cDNA, which served as the sequencing template. TCRdb keeps only in-frame clones here, not all; method: immunoSEQ multiplex PCR. Here the sample spans fewer than 200,000 clones, approximately 59% being singletons. The CDR3 covers 12 residues. Looked up from germline, CDR1 is LGHNT and CDR2 is FRNRAP. The ends were cut back, 2 bases at V and 8 bases at J, with 9 bases in the middle. To note about this clone: Its antigen remains unidentified.

Here the sequenced sample was CD4+ T cells sorted from blood, taken at week 0. The source of this sequence is a human donor with alopecia areata. The chain couples TRBV12-5 to TRBJ1-1; D is undetermined. In nucleotides, the CDR3 is TGTGCTAGTGGTTTGAGTTCGGGCGAAGCTTTCTTT. Protein sequence: CASGLSSGEAFF.